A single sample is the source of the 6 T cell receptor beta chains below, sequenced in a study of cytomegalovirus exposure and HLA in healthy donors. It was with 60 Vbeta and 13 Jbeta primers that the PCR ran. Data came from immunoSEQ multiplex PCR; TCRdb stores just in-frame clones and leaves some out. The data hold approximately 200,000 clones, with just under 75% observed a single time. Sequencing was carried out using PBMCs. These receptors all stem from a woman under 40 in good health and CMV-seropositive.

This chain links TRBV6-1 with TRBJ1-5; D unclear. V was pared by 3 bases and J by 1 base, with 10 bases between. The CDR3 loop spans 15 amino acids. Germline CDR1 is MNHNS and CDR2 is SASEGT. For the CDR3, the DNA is TGTGCCAGCAGTGAGGGCAGCTTGAGCAATCAGCCCCAGCATTTT. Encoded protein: CASSEGSLSNQPQHF.

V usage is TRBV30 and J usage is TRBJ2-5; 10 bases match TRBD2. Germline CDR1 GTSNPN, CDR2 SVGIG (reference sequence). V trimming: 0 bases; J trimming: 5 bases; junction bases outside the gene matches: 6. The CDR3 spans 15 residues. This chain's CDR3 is CAWSVWLAGEETQYF. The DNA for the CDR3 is TGTGCCTGGAGTGTTTGGCTAGCGGGAGAGGAGACCCAGTACTTC.

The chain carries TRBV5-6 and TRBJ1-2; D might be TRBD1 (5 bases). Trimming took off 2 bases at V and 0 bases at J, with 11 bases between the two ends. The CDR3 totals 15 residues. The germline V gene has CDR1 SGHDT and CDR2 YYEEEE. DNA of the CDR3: TGTGCCAGCAGCTTACGGTCAGGGACTAACTATGGCTACACCTTC. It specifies CASSLRSGTNYGYTF.

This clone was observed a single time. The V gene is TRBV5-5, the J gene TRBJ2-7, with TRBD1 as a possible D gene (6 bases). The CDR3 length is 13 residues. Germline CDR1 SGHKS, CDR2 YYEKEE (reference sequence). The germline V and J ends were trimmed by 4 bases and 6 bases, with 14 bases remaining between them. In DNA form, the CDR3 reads TGTGCCAGCAGCCCTACAGGGATCGGCGAGCAGTACTTC. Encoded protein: CASSPTGIGEQYF.

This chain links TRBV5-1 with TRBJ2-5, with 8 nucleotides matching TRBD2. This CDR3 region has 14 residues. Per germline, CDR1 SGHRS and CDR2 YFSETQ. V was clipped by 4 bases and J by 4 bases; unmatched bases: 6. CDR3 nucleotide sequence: TGCGCCAGCAGCGGCGGGACTAGTCGAGAGACCCAGTACTTC. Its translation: CASSGGTSRETQYF.

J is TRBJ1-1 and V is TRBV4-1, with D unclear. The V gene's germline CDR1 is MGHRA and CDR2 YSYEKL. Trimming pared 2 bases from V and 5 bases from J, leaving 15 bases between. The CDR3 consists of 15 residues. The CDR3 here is CASSQSGGVTTEAFF. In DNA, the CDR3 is TGCGCCAGCAGCCAAAGCGGCGGGGTGACGACTGAAGCTTTCTTT.